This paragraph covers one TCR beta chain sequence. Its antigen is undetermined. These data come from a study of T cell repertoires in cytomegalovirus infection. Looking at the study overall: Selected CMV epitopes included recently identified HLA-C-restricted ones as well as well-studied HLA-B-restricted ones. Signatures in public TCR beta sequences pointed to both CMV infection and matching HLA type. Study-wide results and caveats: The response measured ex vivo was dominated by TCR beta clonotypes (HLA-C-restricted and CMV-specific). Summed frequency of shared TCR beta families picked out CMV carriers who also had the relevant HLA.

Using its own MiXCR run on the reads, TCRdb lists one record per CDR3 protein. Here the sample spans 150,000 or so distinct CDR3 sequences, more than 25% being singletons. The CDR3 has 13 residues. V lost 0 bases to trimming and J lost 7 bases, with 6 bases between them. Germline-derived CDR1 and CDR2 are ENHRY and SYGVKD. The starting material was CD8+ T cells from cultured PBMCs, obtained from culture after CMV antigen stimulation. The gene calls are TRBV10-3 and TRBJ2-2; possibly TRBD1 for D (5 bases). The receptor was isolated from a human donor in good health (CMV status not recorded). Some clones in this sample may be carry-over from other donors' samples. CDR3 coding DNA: TGTGCCATCAGTGAGTCAAGGGGCGGGGAGCTGTTTTTT. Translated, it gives CAISESRGGELFF.